Each of the 31 T cell receptor beta chains below was sequenced from the same sample in a study of CD8+CD57+ T cells in acquired aplastic anemia. The study profiled TCR beta VDJ and CDR3 using genomic DNA as template. TCRdb used MiXCR to reprocess the reads, holding one entry per CDR3 protein. The table records 200,000 or so distinct CDR3 sequences, roughly half of them present only once. The sequenced patients had an expansion of CD8+CD57+ cells seen by flow cytometry. Specimen: sorted CD4+, CD8+, or CD8+CD57+ T cells (not recorded which) from PBMCs. The receptors were sampled from a human donor with aplastic anemia.

This clonotype was counted between two and nine times. This rearrangement joins TRBV6-1 to TRBJ2-1; 13 positions agree with TRBD2. This CDR3 spans 14 amino acids. Germline assignment: CDR1 MNHNS and CDR2 SASEGT. V shed 6 bases, J shed 7 bases, and the junction held 3 bases outside the gene matches. The DNA of the CDR3 is TGTGCCAGCAGCGGACTAGCGGGAGTGAATGAGCAGTTCTTC. It encodes CASSGLAGVNEQFF.

The chain is built from TRBV18 and TRBJ1-5; TRBD1 might be the D (5 bases). Trimming shortened V by 2 bases and J by 6 bases, and 11 bases separated the two germline ends. The CDR3 totals 14 residues. Germline CDR1 is KGHSH and CDR2 is LQKENI. In DNA, the CDR3 is TGTGCCAGCTCACCAGGTCGGGGGATTCAGCCCCAGCATTTT. This encodes CASSPGRGIQPQHF.

This clonotype showed up many times. The chain couples TRBV29-1 to TRBJ1-1, with a weak D call TRBD1 (5 bases). The CDR3 length is 12 residues. CDR1 and CDR2 (germline): SQVTM, ANQGSEA. The V end was cut by 6 bases, the J end by 4 bases, with 12 bases between. This CDR3 is CSVDTRGTEAFF. The DNA for the CDR3 is TGCAGCGTAGACACAAGGGGCACTGAAGCTTTCTTT.

This clonotype was counted many times. The chain recombines TRBV9 with TRBJ2-7; 9 bases align to TRBD2. Germline CDR1 is SGDLS and CDR2 is YYNGEE. The CDR3 extends over 15 amino acids. The trim removed 3 bases at V and 6 bases at J, leaving 10 bases unmatched. DNA for the CDR3: TGTGCCAGCAGCGCGTTAGCGGGAGAAGTAGGCGAGCAGTACTTC. Protein sequence: CASSALAGEVGEQYF.

This clonotype was seen at least ten times. The chain recombines TRBV7-9 with TRBJ2-5; TRBD2 agrees at 10 bases. Losses at the gene ends were 5 bases for V and 0 bases for J; bases not matched to a gene: 9. CDR1 and CDR2 (germline): SEHNR, FQNEAQ (reference sequence). The CDR3 is 17 amino acids. CDR3 DNA sequence: TGTGCCAGCAGCCGGGGATTAGCGGGAGGTTACCAAGAGACCCAGTACTTC. Its translation is CASSRGLAGGYQETQYF.

The chain recombines TRBV29-1 with TRBJ2-1; TRBD1 agrees at 7 bases. This CDR3 has 15 residues. The J segment lost 0 bases and the V segment lost 5 bases, leaving 7 bases of the junction unmatched. Per germline, CDR1 SQVTM and CDR2 ANQGSEA. The CDR3 region has the DNA TGCAGCGTTTTTACAGGGGTCAACTCCTACAATGAGCAGTTCTTC. Translated: CSVFTGVNSYNEQFF.

The V and J genes are TRBV10-3 and TRBJ1-3, with 10 bases fitting TRBD1. Germline V gives CDR1 ENHRY, CDR2 SYGVKD. CDR3 length: 16 amino acids. J lost 0 bases, V lost 5 bases, and 4 bases had no gene match. The CDR3 DNA is TGTGCCATCAGTAAGACAGGGGGCGGCTCTGGAAACACCATATATTTT. Protein: CAISKTGGGSGNTIYF.

At least ten counts were recorded for this clonotype. This chain links TRBV19 with TRBJ1-6; 7 positions agree with TRBD1. There are 15 residues in the CDR3. CDR1 is LNHDA and CDR2 is SQIVND in the germline V gene (reference sequence). Trimming removed 3 bases from V and 7 bases from J; junction bases left unmatched: 6. The CDR3, as DNA: TGTGCCAGTAGTATTCCCAGACAGGGAAATTCACCCCTCCACTTT. Translating it yields CASSIPRQGNSPLHF.

This clonotype was recorded a few times. DNA for the CDR3: TGTGCCAGCAGCCCAACAAGAGCCTACGAGCAGTACTTC. Translation: CASSPTRAYEQYF. V usage is TRBV13 and J usage is TRBJ2-7; D uncertain. With 5 bases removed from V and 2 bases from J, the gap between germline ends came to 10 bases. The CDR3 totals 13 residues. Germline V gene sequence: CDR1 PRHDT, CDR2 FYEKMQ (reference sequence).

This clonotype was seen repeatedly, ten times or more. The V gene is TRBV25-1, the J gene TRBJ1-5; D is perhaps TRBD1 (6 bases). Trimming took 1 base from V and 9 from J, leaving 10 bases between them. Germline CDR1 is MGHDK and CDR2 is SYGVNS. CDR3 size: 13 residues. The CDR3 DNA is TGTGCCAGCAGTGAATCAGGGGTTGGGCCCCAGCATTTT. This gives the protein CASSESGVGPQHF.

The table lists this clonotype with many counts. The chain employs TRBV24-1 and TRBJ1-1, with 7 bases matching TRBD1. Germline CDR1 is KGHDR and CDR2 is SFDVKD. CDR3 length: 12 residues. The V gene end was trimmed by 12 bases and the J gene end by 0 bases; junction bases not matched to a gene: 3. CDR3 nucleotide sequence: TGTGCCGTGGGACAGTTGAACACTGAAGCTTTCTTT. It translates to CAVGQLNTEAFF.

This clonotype was counted many times. The chain is built from TRBV7-9 and TRBJ1-3; 9 nucleotides align to TRBD1. The J segment lost 9 bases and the V segment lost 0 bases, leaving 6 bases of the junction unmatched. The length of the CDR3 is 15 residues. From germline, CDR1 is SEHNR and CDR2 FQNEAQ (reference sequence). CDR3 region: CASSLARQGGSTIYF. CDR3 DNA: TGTGCCAGCAGCTTAGCGCGACAGGGGGGTAGCACCATATATTTT.

V is TRBV2 and J is TRBJ2-7, with TRBD2 matching over 9 bases. Trimming took 5 bases from V and 11 from J; bases not matched to a gene: 16. The CDR3 covers 15 residues. From germline, CDR1 is SNHLY and CDR2 FYNNEI. Written as DNA, the CDR3 is TGTGCCAGCAGTTCTCCCGGGACTAGCCTCGGCGTGGAGTACTTC. This sequence encodes CASSSPGTSLGVEYF.

This chain joins TRBV5-1 and TRBJ1-1; D is uncertain. Trimming left V 0 bases short and J 1 base short, with 10 bases between. Germline V gene lookup returns CDR1 SGHRS and CDR2 YFSETQ. The CDR3 consists of 15 residues. The CDR3 sequence: CASSLEGRGNTEAFF. The CDR3 bases are TGCGCCAGCAGCTTGGAAGGGCGAGGGAACACTGAAGCTTTCTTT.

This clonotype has a count of ten or more. The chain recombines TRBV7-9 with TRBJ1-3, with D possibly matching TRBD1 (6 bases). Germline V gene data show CDR1 as SEHNR and CDR2 as FQNEAQ (reference sequence). With 6 bases removed from V and 7 bases from J, the gap between germline ends came to 13 bases. The CDR3 length is 13 residues. CDR3 region: CASRIQGRNTIYF. The CDR3 bases are TGTGCCAGCAGAATACAGGGAAGGAACACCATATATTTT.

This sequence joins TRBV7-8 and TRBJ2-7, with a tentative D call TRBD2 (6 bases). The CDR3 has 13 residues. CDR1 and CDR2 from the germline V gene are SGHVS and FQNEAQ. V lost 0 bases to trimming and J lost 6 bases, with 9 bases between them. The CDR3 loop is CASSLAVGGEQYF. As DNA, the CDR3 is TGTGCCAGCAGCTTAGCGGTCGGGGGCGAGCAGTACTTC.

The rearrangement uses TRBV10-2 and TRBJ2-7; 7 bases align to TRBD2. The CDR3 is 12 residues long. The J segment lost 3 bases and the V segment lost 5 bases, leaving 1 base of the junction unmatched. Germline values: CDR1 WSHSY, CDR2 SAAADI. The CDR3 loop reads CASSSSGYEQYF. DNA for the CDR3: TGCGCCAGCAGTTCTAGCGGCTACGAGCAGTACTTC.

The gene calls are TRBV24-1 and TRBJ2-7, with TRBD1 as a possible D gene (6 bases). CDR1 is KGHDR and CDR2 is SFDVKD in the germline V gene. Trimming shortened V by 3 bases and J by 1 base, and 9 bases separated the two germline ends. This CDR3 is built from 14 residues. CDR3 sequence: CATSDPGQSYEQYF. CDR3 nucleotides: TGTGCCACCAGTGATCCGGGACAATCCTACGAGCAGTACTTC.

This clonotype was seen many times. The chain employs TRBV20-1 and TRBJ2-1, with no clear D. Germline V CDR1 and CDR2: DFQATT, SNEGSKA (reference sequence). The length of the CDR3 is 11 residues. Trimming pared 6 bases from V and 7 bases from J, leaving 10 bases between. The CDR3 spells CSALEENEQFF. The DNA for the CDR3 is TGCAGTGCCCTAGAGGAAAATGAGCAGTTCTTC.

This clonotype was seen a few times. A much larger clone sits a single nucleotide away, making a read error possible. The chain couples TRBV20-1 to TRBJ2-7; 9 bases line up with TRBD1. CDR1 DFQATT and CDR2 SNEGSKA come from the germline V gene (reference sequence). The CDR3 has 13 residues. CDR3 in DNA: TGCAGTGCTCCGGGACAGGGTCCCTACGAGCGGTACTTC. Its translation: CSAPGQGPYERYF.

CDR3 nucleotide sequence: TGTGCCAGCAGCGTAGCGGCTAGCGGGGCCTCTGGGGCCAACGTCCTGACTTTC. Translated, it gives CASSVAASGASGANVLTF. This chain links TRBV9 with TRBJ2-6; 9 bases map to TRBD2. This CDR3 comprises 18 residues. Trimming at V came to 0 bases and at J to 0 bases, leaving 4 bases not matched to a gene. Germline CDR1 SGDLS, CDR2 YYNGEE.

This clonotype was picked up many times. J is TRBJ2-7 and V is TRBV15; 11 bases agree with TRBD2. The germline CDR1 and CDR2 sequences are LNHNV and YYDKDF (reference sequence). Losses at the gene ends were 2 bases for V and 7 bases for J; bases not matched to a gene: 16. This CDR3 contains 18 residues. Here the CDR3 DNA reads TGTGCCACCAGCAGACGGCGGGTAGCGGGAGGGCCTGGGGGAGAGCAGTACTTC. As protein: CATSRRRVAGGPGGEQYF.

This clonotype was seen repeatedly, ten times or more. The chain recombines TRBV5-1 with TRBJ1-1; no clear D. The CDR3 is 14 residues long. V dropped 0 bases and J dropped 0 bases, with 6 bases sitting between them. CDR1 and CDR2 (germline): SGHRS, YFSETQ. The CDR3 sequence: CASSLGLMNTEAFF. CDR3 nucleotides: TGCGCCAGCAGCTTGGGCCTCATGAACACTGAAGCTTTCTTT.

This chain links TRBV29-1 with TRBJ1-2; D unresolved. The V gene's germline CDR1 is SQVTM and CDR2 ANQGSEA. CDR3 length: 15 residues. Between the trimmed V and J ends, which lost 7 bases and 7 bases, there was a span of 25 bases. The CDR3 nucleotides are TGCAGCGCCGTTGGGAACCGTGATGCTCGGGCTGGCTACACCTTC. This codes for CSAVGNRDARAGYTF. The variable domain in full, completed from reference TRBV29-1 and TRBJ1-2, reads SAVISQKPSRDICQRGTSLTIQCQVDSQVTMMFWYRQQPGQSLTLIATANQGSEATYESGFVIDKFPISRPNLTFSTLTVSNMSPEDSSIYLCSAVGNRDARAGYTFGSGTRLTVV.

Written as DNA, the CDR3 is TGCAGCGTGGGTGGGGGGGAAGGCTATGGCTACACCTTC. Amino acids: CSVGGGEGYGYTF. V gene TRBV29-1 combines with J gene TRBJ1-2; tentatively, D is TRBD1 (5 bases). The germline V and J ends were trimmed by 6 bases and 4 bases, with 15 bases remaining between them. CDR1 and CDR2 from the germline V gene are SQVTM and ANQGSEA. There are 13 residues in the CDR3.

V gene TRBV7-9 combines with J gene TRBJ2-5; possibly TRBD1 for D (7 bases). Germline CDR1 and CDR2: SEHNR and FQNEAQ (reference sequence). V was trimmed by 5 bases and J by 5 bases, leaving 18 bases between them. The CDR3 is 15 amino acids. Here the CDR3 DNA reads TGTGCCAGCAGCGTCGGGACAGAAGGGGGGGAGACCCAGTACTTC. Protein sequence: CASSVGTEGGETQYF.

This clonotype has a count of ten or more. This chain joins TRBV9 and TRBJ2-1; the match to TRBD2 covers 7 bases. J gave up 0 bases and V 2 bases, and 2 bases lay outside the gene matches. Germline CDR1 reads SGDLS; CDR2 reads YYNGEE. The CDR3 covers 15 residues. The CDR3 protein is CASSVRDYSYNEQFF. The CDR3 DNA reads as TGTGCCAGCAGCGTCAGGGACTACTCCTACAATGAGCAGTTCTTC.

The chain uses TRBV18 and TRBJ1-2, with D perhaps TRBD1 (5 bases). The CDR3 is 15 residues long. The V gene's germline CDR1 is KGHSH and CDR2 LQKENI. Trimming took 3 bases from V and 2 from J, leaving 13 bases between them. The CDR3 nucleotides read TGTGCCAGCTCACCCTCCGGGACGTACAACTATGGCTACACCTTC. Protein sequence: CASSPSGTYNYGYTF.

This clonotype was recorded only once. The CDR3 sequence is CATRDSARNIQYF. CDR3 sequence (DNA): TGTGCCACCAGGGACTCCGCGAGAAACATTCAGTACTTC. J is TRBJ2-4 and V is TRBV24-1, with a weak D call TRBD2 (5 bases). Trimming pared 7 bases from V and 6 bases from J, leaving 12 bases between. The germline gives CDR1 KGHDR, CDR2 SFDVKD. The CDR3 runs 13 residues.

At least ten counts were recorded for this clonotype. This rearrangement joins TRBV7-3 to TRBJ2-2; maybe TRBD1 (5 bases). The CDR3 loop spans 12 amino acids. Germline CDR1 and CDR2: SGHTA and FQGTGA. V dropped 6 bases and J dropped 5 bases, with 7 bases sitting between them. The CDR3 DNA sequence: TGTGCCAGCAGTCCAGGGACCGGGGAGCTGTTTTTT. Amino acid sequence: CASSPGTGELFF.

J is TRBJ2-7 and V is TRBV4-3, with TRBD2 identical over 9 bases. The J segment lost 4 bases and the V segment lost 5 bases, leaving 12 bases of the junction unmatched. The germline V gene has CDR1 LGHNA and CDR2 YSLEER. The CDR3 spans 16 residues. The CDR3 region is CASSSSSAGGFYEQYF. The CDR3, as DNA: TGCGCCAGCAGCTCGTCTTCAGCGGGAGGTTTTTACGAGCAGTACTTC.